One sample yielded the 8 T cell receptor beta chains listed below, sequenced in a study of T cells after yellow fever vaccination. TCRdb recomputed calls from the 5' RACE reads with MiXCR, one row per CDR3 protein. The repertoire has about 340,000 distinct CDR3 sequences, approximately 9% of them found once; the top ten carry under 20%. This sample comprised PBMCs, obtained on the day of the first yellow fever vaccination. The receptors originated from a man aged 18 to 35 who received the YFV17D yellow fever vaccine.

In its sample, this clonotype was seen a few times. The J gene is TRBJ2-2, the V gene TRBV6-1, with D possibly matching TRBD2 (5 bases). With 7 bases removed from V and 7 bases from J, the gap between germline ends came to 13 bases. Germline V gene data show CDR1 as MNHNS and CDR2 as SASEGT. This CDR3 has 13 amino acids. Here the CDR3 DNA reads TGTGCCAGCACCCCCCGGGGAGACGGGGAGCTGTTTTTT. Translation gives CASTPRGDGELFF.

This clonotype was detected ten times or more. The DNA for the CDR3 is TGTGCCAGCAGCTTGGAACCAGAGAATCAGCCCCAGCATTTT. It yields the protein CASSLEPENQPQHF. This chain links TRBV5-4 with TRBJ1-5; D is ambiguous. Germline values: CDR1 SGHNT, CDR2 YYREEE (reference sequence). V was cut by 0 bases and J by 4 bases, with 8 bases left in between. This CDR3 is built from 14 residues.

This clonotype came up a few times. The CDR3 DNA sequence: TGTGCCAGCAGTTCCTCAAGGGGGTTCAGCTCCTATAATTCACCCCTCCACTTT. As protein: CASSSSRGFSSYNSPLHF. The chain links TRBV28 to TRBJ1-6; a possible D gene is TRBD1 (6 bases). V gave up 4 bases and J gave up 0 bases, with 16 bases separating them. Germline CDR1 MDHEN, CDR2 SYDVKM. This CDR3 is 18 amino acids long. Variable domain in full (rest from reference TRBV28 and TRBJ1-6): DVKVTQSSRYLVKRTGEKVFLECVQDMDHENMFWYRQDPGLGLRLIYFSYDVKMKEKGDIPEGYSVSREKKERFSLILESASTNQTSMYLCASSSSRGFSSYNSPLHFGNGTRLTVT.

A few counts support this clonotype. The rearrangement uses TRBV20-1 and TRBJ1-3, with D uncertain. V dropped 6 bases and J dropped 7 bases, with 16 bases sitting between them. This CDR3 spans 13 amino acids. In germline, CDR1 is DFQATT, CDR2 SNEGSKA (reference sequence). In DNA form, the CDR3 reads TGCAGTGCCAAAGACATGTCGTCCAACACCATATATTTT. Encoded protein: CSAKDMSSNTIYF.

This clonotype was seen only a few times. The chain uses TRBV5-1 and TRBJ2-3, with D unresolved. The germline CDR1 and CDR2 sequences are SGHRS and YFSETQ. The CDR3 length is 13 residues. V lost 4 bases and J lost 2, with 8 bases in between. CDR3 sequence (DNA): TGCGCCAGCAGCGAACCCACCACAGATACGCAGTATTTT. Amino acids: CASSEPTTDTQYF.

This clonotype was detected only a few times. The rearrangement joins TRBV12-3 or TRBV12-4 to TRBJ2-3, with 7 bases fitting TRBD1. The trim removed 8 bases at V and 5 bases at J, leaving 10 bases unmatched. There are 14 residues in the CDR3. This chain's CDR3 is CASGRDSDRDTQYF. Written as DNA, the CDR3 is TGTGCCAGCGGTCGGGACAGCGACAGAGATACGCAGTATTTT.

The table lists this clonotype with a few counts. The chain links TRBV7-2 to TRBJ2-5, with D maybe TRBD1 (6 bases). V lost 8 bases and J lost 0, with 10 bases in between. This CDR3 region has 13 residues. The germline gives CDR1 SGHTA, CDR2 FQGNSA. CDR3: CASGRTDQETQYF. For the CDR3, the DNA is TGTGCCAGCGGCCGGACAGACCAAGAGACCCAGTACTTC.

This clonotype has just a few counts. The V gene is TRBV29-1, the J gene TRBJ1-4; unclear D gene. V was shortened by 1 base and J by 8 bases, with 11 bases between the two germline ends. From germline, CDR1 is SQVTM and CDR2 ANQGSEA. This CDR3 is 13 amino acids long. The CDR3: CSVEAPGSEKLFF. CDR3 DNA sequence: TGCAGCGTTGAAGCCCCGGGCTCGGAAAAACTGTTTTTT.